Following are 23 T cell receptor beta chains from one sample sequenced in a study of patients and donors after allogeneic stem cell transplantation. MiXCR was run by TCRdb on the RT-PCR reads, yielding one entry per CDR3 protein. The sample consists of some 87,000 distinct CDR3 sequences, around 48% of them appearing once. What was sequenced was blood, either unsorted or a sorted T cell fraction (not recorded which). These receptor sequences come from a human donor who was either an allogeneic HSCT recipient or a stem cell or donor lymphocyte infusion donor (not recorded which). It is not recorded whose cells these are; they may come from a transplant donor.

The CDR3 sequence is CSVEERVRAGQFF. In nucleotides, the CDR3 is TGCAGCGTTGAAGAGAGGGTACGAGCGGGGCAGTTCTTC. V is TRBV29-1 and J is TRBJ2-1; the D gene is possibly TRBD2 (6 bases). Germline V lookup: CDR1 SQVTM, CDR2 ANQGSEA. V was cut by 0 bases and J by 12 bases, with 15 bases left in between. CDR3 length: 13 amino acids.

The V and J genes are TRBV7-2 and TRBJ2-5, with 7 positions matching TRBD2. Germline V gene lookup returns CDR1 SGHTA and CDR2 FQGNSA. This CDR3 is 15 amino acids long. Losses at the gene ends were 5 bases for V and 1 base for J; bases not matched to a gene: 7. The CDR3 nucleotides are TGTGCCAGCAGCCGGGGACTAACAACCCAAGAGACCCAGTACTTC. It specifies CASSRGLTTQETQYF. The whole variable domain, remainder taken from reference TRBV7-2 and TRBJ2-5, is GAGVSQSPSNKVTEKGKDVELRCDPISGHTALYWYRQSLGQGLEFLIYFQGNSAPDKSGLPSDRFSAERTGGSVSTLTIQRTQQEDSAVYLCASSRGLTTQETQYFGPGTRLLVL.

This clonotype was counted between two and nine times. In DNA, the CDR3 is TGCGCCAGCAGTGATCGGGCGCGAGAGACCCAGTACTTC. Protein: CASSDRARETQYF. The chain joins TRBV10-2 to TRBJ2-5; no definite D call. V lost 3 bases and J 4 bases, leaving 9 bases between the germline ends. Germline loops: CDR1 WSHSY, CDR2 SAAADI. The CDR3 consists of 13 residues.

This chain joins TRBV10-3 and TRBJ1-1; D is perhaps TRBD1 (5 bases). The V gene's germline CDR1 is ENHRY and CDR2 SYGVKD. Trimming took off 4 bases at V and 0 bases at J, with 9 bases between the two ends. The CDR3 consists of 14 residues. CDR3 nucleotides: TGTGCCATCAGTGGTAGGGGTCTGAACACTGAAGCTTTCTTT. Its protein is CAISGRGLNTEAFF.

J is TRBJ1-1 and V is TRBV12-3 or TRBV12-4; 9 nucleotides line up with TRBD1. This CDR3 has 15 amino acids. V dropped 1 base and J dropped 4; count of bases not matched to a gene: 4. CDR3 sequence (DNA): TGTGCCAGCAGTTTAGTACGGGACAGGGCCACTGAAGCTTTCTTT. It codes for CASSLVRDRATEAFF.

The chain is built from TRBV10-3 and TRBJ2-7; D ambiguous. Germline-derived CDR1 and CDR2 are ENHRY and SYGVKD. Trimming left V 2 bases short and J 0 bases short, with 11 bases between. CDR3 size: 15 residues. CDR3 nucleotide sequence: TGTGCCATCAGTGAGGGGTCGTGGAGCTCCTACGAGCAGTACTTC. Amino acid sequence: CAISEGSWSSYEQYF.

CDR3: CASSVGGRNYEQFF. In nucleotides, the CDR3 is TGTGCCAGCAGCGTAGGCGGGAGGAACTATGAGCAGTTCTTC. The chain is built from TRBV9 and TRBJ2-1; TRBD2 aligns across 8 bases. Trimming cost V 0 bases and J 8 bases; bases outside gene matches: 4. CDR1 is SGDLS, CDR2 YYNGEE, per germline. The CDR3 is made up of 14 amino acids.

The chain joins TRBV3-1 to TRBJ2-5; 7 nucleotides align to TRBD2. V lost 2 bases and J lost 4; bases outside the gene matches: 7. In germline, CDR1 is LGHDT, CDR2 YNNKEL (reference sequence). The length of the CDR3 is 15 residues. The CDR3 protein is CASSQRIPSGETQYF. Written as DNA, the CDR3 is TGTGCCAGCAGCCAAAGGATCCCTAGCGGAGAGACCCAGTACTTC.

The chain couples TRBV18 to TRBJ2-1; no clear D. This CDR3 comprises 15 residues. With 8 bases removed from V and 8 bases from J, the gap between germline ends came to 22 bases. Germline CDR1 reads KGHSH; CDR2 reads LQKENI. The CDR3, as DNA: TGTGCCAGCGAGACGATTTCGGAGCGCGGAGATGAGCAGTTCTTC. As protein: CASETISERGDEQFF.

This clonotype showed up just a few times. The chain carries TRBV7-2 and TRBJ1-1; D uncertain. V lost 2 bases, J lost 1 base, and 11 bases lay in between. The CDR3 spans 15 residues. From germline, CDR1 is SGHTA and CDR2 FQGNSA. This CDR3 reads CASSLLPSWNTEAFF. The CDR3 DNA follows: TGTGCCAGCAGCTTACTCCCCTCCTGGAACACTGAAGCTTTCTTT.

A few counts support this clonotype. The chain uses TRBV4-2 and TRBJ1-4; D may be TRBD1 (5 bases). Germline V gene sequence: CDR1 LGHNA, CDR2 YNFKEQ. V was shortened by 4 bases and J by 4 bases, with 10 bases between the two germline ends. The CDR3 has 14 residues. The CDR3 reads CASSLWDHNEKLFF. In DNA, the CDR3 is TGTGCCAGCAGCCTCTGGGACCATAATGAAAAACTGTTTTTT.

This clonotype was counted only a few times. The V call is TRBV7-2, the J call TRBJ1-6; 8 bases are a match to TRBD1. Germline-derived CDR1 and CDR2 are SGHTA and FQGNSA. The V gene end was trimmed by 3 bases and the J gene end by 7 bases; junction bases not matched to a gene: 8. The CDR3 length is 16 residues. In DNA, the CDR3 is TGTGCCAGCAGCTTGTTCAGGGGGCACGCAAATTCACCCCTCCACTTT. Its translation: CASSLFRGHANSPLHF.

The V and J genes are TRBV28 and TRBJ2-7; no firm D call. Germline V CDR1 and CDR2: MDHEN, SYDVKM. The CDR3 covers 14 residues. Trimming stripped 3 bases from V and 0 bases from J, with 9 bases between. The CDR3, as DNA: TGTGCCAGCAGTTTGCATGATTACTCCTACGAGCAGTACTTC. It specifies CASSLHDYSYEQYF.

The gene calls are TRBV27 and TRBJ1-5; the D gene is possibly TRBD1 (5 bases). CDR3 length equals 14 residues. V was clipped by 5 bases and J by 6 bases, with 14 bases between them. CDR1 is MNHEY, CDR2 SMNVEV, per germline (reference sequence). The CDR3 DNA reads TGTGCCAGCAGTCTGAGGGGATTCATTCAGCCCCAGCATTTT. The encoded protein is CASSLRGFIQPQHF.

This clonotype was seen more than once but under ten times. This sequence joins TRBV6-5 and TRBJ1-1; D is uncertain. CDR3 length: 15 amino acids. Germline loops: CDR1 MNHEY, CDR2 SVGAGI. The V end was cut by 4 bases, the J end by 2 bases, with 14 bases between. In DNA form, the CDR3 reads TGTGCCAGCAGTTGGACGGATAGTACCAACACTGAAGCTTTCTTT. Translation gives CASSWTDSTNTEAFF.

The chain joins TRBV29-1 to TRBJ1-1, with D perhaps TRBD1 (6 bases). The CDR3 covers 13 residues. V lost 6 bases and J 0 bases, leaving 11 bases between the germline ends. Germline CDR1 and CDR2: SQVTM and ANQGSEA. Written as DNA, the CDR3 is TGCAGCGTCCAAGGGGGGGTGAACACTGAAGCTTTCTTT. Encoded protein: CSVQGGVNTEAFF.

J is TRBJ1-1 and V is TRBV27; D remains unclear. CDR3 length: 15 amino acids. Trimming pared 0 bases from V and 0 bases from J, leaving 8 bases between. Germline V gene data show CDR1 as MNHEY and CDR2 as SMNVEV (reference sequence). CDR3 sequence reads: CASSLSFGMNTEAFF. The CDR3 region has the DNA TGTGCCAGCAGTTTATCCTTTGGAATGAACACTGAAGCTTTCTTT.

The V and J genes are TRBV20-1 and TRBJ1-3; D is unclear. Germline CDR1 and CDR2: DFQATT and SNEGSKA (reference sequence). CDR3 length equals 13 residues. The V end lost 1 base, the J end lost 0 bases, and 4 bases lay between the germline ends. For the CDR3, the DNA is TGCAGTGCTAGAGTCGCCTCTGGAAACACCATATATTTT. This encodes CSARVASGNTIYF.

CDR3 bases: TGTGCCAGCAGTGAGGTGGCAAACACTGAAGCTTTCTTT. Its translation: CASSEVANTEAFF. The chain joins TRBV6-1 to TRBJ1-1; D unresolved. Germline CDR1 is MNHNS and CDR2 is SASEGT. V lost 3 bases to trimming and J lost 2 bases, with 7 bases between them. CDR3 length: 13 amino acids.

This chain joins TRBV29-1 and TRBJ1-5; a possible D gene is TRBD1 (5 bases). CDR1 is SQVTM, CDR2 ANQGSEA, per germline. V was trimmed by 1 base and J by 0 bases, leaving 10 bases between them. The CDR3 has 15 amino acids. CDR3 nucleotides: TGCAGCGTTGAAGTAGGGAGGGGTAGCAATCAGCCCCAGCATTTT. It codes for CSVEVGRGSNQPQHF. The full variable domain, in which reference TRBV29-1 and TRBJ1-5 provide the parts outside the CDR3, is SAVISQKPSRDICQRGTSLTIQCQVDSQVTMMFWYRQQPGQSLTLIATANQGSEATYESGFVIDKFPISRPNLTFSTLTVSNMSPEDSSIYLCSVEVGRGSNQPQHFGDGTRLSIL.

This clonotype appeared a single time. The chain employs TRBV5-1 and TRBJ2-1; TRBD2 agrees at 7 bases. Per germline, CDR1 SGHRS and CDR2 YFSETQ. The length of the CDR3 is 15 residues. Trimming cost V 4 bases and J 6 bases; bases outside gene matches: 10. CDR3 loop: CASSLSTSIVNEQFF. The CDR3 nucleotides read TGCGCCAGCAGCCTCTCGACTAGCATCGTCAATGAGCAGTTCTTC.

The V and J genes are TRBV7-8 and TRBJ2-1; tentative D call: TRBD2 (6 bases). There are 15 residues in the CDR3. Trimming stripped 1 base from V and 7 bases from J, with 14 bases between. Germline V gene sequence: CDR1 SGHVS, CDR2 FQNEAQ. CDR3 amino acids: CASSLVPGAVNEQFF. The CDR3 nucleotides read TGTGCCAGCAGCTTAGTCCCGGGAGCGGTGAATGAGCAGTTCTTC. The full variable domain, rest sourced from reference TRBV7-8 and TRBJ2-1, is GAGVSQSPRYKVAKRGQDVALRCDPISGHVSLFWYQQALGQGPEFLTYFQNEAQLDKSGLPSDRFFAERPEGSVSTLKIQRTQQEDSAVYLCASSLVPGAVNEQFFGPGTRLTVL.

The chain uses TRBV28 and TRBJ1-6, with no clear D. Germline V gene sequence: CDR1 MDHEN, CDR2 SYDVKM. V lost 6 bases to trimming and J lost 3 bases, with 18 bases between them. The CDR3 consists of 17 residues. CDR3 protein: CASSSGGSTIYNSPLHF. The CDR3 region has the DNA TGTGCCAGCAGCTCGGGAGGCTCGACTATCTATAATTCACCCCTCCACTTT.